This T cell receptor (beta chain) was sequenced for a study of neoadjuvant anti-PD-1 for oral cavity cancer. Overall study results and limits: Treg/Th17 ratio rose with pretreatment blood and fell with post-treatment tumor TCRbeta clonality.

On this clone itself: What it binds is unknown.

CDR3 size: 13 residues. V lost 7 bases to trimming and J lost 7 bases, with 17 bases between them. CDR1 is SGHRS and CDR2 is YFSETQ in the germline V gene. The assay was immunoSEQ multiplex PCR, and TCRdb's table has in-frame clones only and misses some. Among 65,000 to 95,000 clones listed, 70% to 85% were seen once. The receptor comes from a person between 35 and 79 years old with oral cavity squamous cell carcinoma. Material: PBMCs, obtained before nivolumab (anti-PD-1) treatment. The V and J genes are TRBV5-1 and TRBJ1-1, with a weak D call TRBD1 (5 bases). The chain's CDR3 is CASDGGTSGEAFF. CDR3 nucleotide sequence: TGCGCCAGCGACGGAGGGACCTCGGGTGAAGCTTTCTTT. Supplemented by reference TRBV5-1 and TRBJ1-1, the full variable domain reads KAGVTQTPRYLIKTRGQQVTLSCSPISGHRSVSWYQQTPGQGLQFLFEYFSETQRNKGNFPGRFSGRQFSNSRSEMNVSTLELGDSALYLCASDGGTSGEAFFGQGTRLTVV.